This TCR beta chain was sequenced in a study of beta chain features in type 1 diabetes. Expressed TCRB transcripts were sequenced because the isolated RNA had all been reverse transcribed beforehand. TCRdb keeps only in-frame clones here, not all; method: immunoSEQ multiplex PCR. Of under 450,000 clones in the sample, about 14% were seen once. In germline, CDR1 is MDHEN, CDR2 SYDVKM. This CDR3 has 13 residues. The J segment lost 7 bases and the V segment lost 5 bases, leaving 4 bases of the junction unmatched. The chain recombines TRBV28 with TRBJ2-1, with 8 bases lining up with TRBD1. Sequencing input: naive CD4+ T cells from blood. The clonotype comes from a man aged 25-40 years in good health. CDR3 in amino acids: CASSQGAGNEQFF. For the CDR3, the DNA is TGTGCCAGCAGTCAGGGGGCGGGAAATGAGCAGTTCTTC.